Presented here are 6 T cell receptor beta chains from one specimen sequenced in a study of T cells in Graves' hyperthyroidism and ophthalmopathy. RNA transcripts were the template for amplifying TCR beta CDR3 regions. When the TCR CDR3 underwent first-round RT-PCR, the HTBI primer set was used. TCRdb passed the multiplex PCR reads through MiXCR, listing each CDR3 protein once. The repertoire includes 400,000 to 550,000 distinct CDR3 sequences, roughly 24% of them detected once, and 10% to 12% sits in the top ten. Sequenced sample: blood. Receptor source: a woman under 40 with Graves' ophthalmopathy.

This clonotype was observed at least ten times. This chain connects TRBV20-1 to TRBJ1-5; tentative D call: TRBD1 (5 bases). The CDR3 length is 13 residues. Trimming shortened V by 3 bases and J by 2 bases, and 8 bases separated the two germline ends. CDR1 and CDR2 (germline): DFQATT, SNEGSKA (reference sequence). For the CDR3, the DNA is TGCAGTGCTAGCCGGGACGGCAATCAGCCCCAGCATTTT. The encoded protein is CSASRDGNQPQHF.

This clonotype was seen repeatedly, ten times or more. The chain links TRBV13 to TRBJ1-2; D is undetermined. In germline, CDR1 is PRHDT, CDR2 FYEKMQ (reference sequence). The length of the CDR3 is 13 residues. Deletions cut 4 bases from V and 4 bases from J, with 10 bases between. Here the CDR3 DNA reads TGTGCCAGCAGCTCGACTCCCCCCTATGGCTACACCTTC. Translation gives CASSSTPPYGYTF.

V usage is TRBV20-1 and J usage is TRBJ1-1; 8 bases are shared with TRBD1. CDR1 is DFQATT and CDR2 is SNEGSKA in the germline V gene (reference sequence). The junction had 3 bases not matched to a gene; V was cut back by 2 bases and J by 7 bases. The CDR3 consists of 12 residues. The CDR3: CSARTGGNEAFF. The CDR3, as DNA: TGCAGTGCTAGAACAGGGGGGAATGAAGCTTTCTTT.

Only a few counts were recorded for this clonotype. The chain is built from TRBV6-2 or TRBV6-3 and TRBJ1-1; D is ambiguous. The CDR3 sequence is 13 residues long. With 2 bases removed from V and 8 bases from J, the gap between germline ends came to 12 bases. The germline CDR1 and CDR2 sequences are MNHEY and SVGEGT. This CDR3 reads CASSYGPGREAFF. The CDR3 DNA follows: TGTGCCAGCAGTTACGGGCCTGGGCGAGAAGCTTTCTTT.

This clonotype showed up many times. This sequence joins TRBV12-3 or TRBV12-4 and TRBJ2-5; possibly TRBD1 for D (5 bases). CDR3 size: 13 residues. Trimming took 6 bases from V and 4 from J, leaving 12 bases between them. In DNA form, the CDR3 reads TGTGCCAGCAGCTTACAGGTTACAGAGACCCAGTACTTC. It translates to CASSLQVTETQYF.

This clonotype was observed a handful of times. A much larger clone differs by one base, so this may be a read error. V is TRBV7-9 and J is TRBJ2-5, with 7 nucleotides matching TRBD1. CDR3 size: 13 residues. CDR1 and CDR2 (germline): SEHNR, FQNEAQ (reference sequence). V dropped 2 bases and J dropped 5; count of bases not matched to a gene: 2. CDR3 coding DNA: TGTGCCAGCAGCTTACAGGGGGATGAGACCCAGTACTTC. It is translated as CASSLQGDETQYF.